Below are 5 T cell receptor beta chains sequenced from a single sample in a study of T cell responses to AZD1222 COVID-19 vaccine. Data came from immunoSEQ multiplex PCR; TCRdb stores just in-frame clones and leaves some out. The repertoire holds about 130,000 clones, with 80% to 90% as singletons. The material was peripheral blood, obtained on day 0 of AZD1222 vaccination. Source of these receptors: an adult in good health.

The CDR3 nucleotides are TGTGCCAGTAGTACGGCGGAAAAACTGTTTTTT. As protein: CASSTAEKLFF. The chain recombines TRBV19 with TRBJ1-4; D is uncertain. The CDR3 sequence is 11 residues long. Germline CDR1 reads LNHDA; CDR2 reads SQIVND (reference sequence). V lost 4 bases to trimming and J lost 8 bases, with 5 bases between them.

The chain combines TRBV5-6 with TRBJ1-1, with unresolved D. V lost 4 bases to trimming and J lost 5 bases, with 15 bases between them. The CDR3 runs 14 residues. Per the germline V gene, CDR1 is SGHDT and CDR2 is YYEEEE. DNA for the CDR3: TGTGCCAGCAGCAAGGACTACATGGGAACTGAAGCTTTCTTT. Protein: CASSKDYMGTEAFF.

This clone has only a few counts. The gene calls are TRBV4-3 and TRBJ2-7, with D unresolved. This CDR3 contains 15 residues. The germline gives CDR1 LGHNA, CDR2 YSLEER. V lost 1 base and J 3 bases, leaving 13 bases between the germline ends. The CDR3 reads CASSQVNLPYYEQYF. In DNA, the CDR3 is TGCGCCAGCAGCCAAGTCAACCTACCCTACTACGAGCAGTACTTC.

This sequence joins TRBV6-5 and TRBJ2-7, with TRBD1 identical over 8 bases. This CDR3 region has 16 residues. The germline V gene has CDR1 MNHEY and CDR2 SVGAGI. J was trimmed by 3 bases and V by 0 bases; bases with no gene match: 7. CDR3 region: CASSYSGQGASYEQYF. The CDR3 DNA reads as TGTGCCAGCAGTTACTCGGGGCAGGGGGCGAGCTACGAGCAGTACTTC.

This chain connects TRBV3-1 (or the pseudogene TRBV3-2) to TRBJ1-3; D ambiguous. Germline V gene sequence: CDR1 LGHDT, CDR2 YNNKEL (reference sequence). The CDR3 is 12 residues long. V was shortened by 9 bases and J by 1 base, with 7 bases between the two germline ends. CDR3 protein: CASEGSGNTIYF. CDR3 DNA: TGTGCCAGTGAAGGGTCTGGAAACACCATATATTTT.